This entry lists 18 T cell receptor beta chains sequenced from one sample in a study of blood T cell repertoires in COVID-19. Assay: immunoSEQ multiplex PCR; the TCRdb copy retains only in-frame clones and omits some. The sample consists of under 300,000 clones, roughly 88% of them appearing once. Material for sequencing was peripheral blood. The receptors come from a man aged 40-49 years who had recovered from COVID-19.

The rearrangement uses TRBV11-3 and TRBJ2-3; 12 nucleotides agree with TRBD2. The CDR3 is 16 amino acids. The germline gives CDR1 SGHNT, CDR2 YENEEA. The trim removed 1 base at V and 3 bases at J, leaving 2 bases unmatched. CDR3: CASSLVTSGRTDTQYF. The CDR3 DNA follows: TGTGCCAGCAGCTTAGTGACTAGCGGGAGAACAGATACGCAGTATTTT.

This clone was seen once. The chain combines TRBV7-6 with TRBJ1-2; D gene unclear. The V and J ends lost 1 base and 1 base respectively, with 19 bases between them. The CDR3 spans 18 residues. The germline gives CDR1 SGHVS, CDR2 FNYEAQ. The CDR3 sequence: CASSLVSAATLNNYGYTF. In nucleotides, the CDR3 is TGTGCCAGCAGCTTAGTGTCGGCGGCTACACTGAATAACTATGGCTACACCTTC.

The J gene is TRBJ1-5, the V gene TRBV19; 8 bases are a match to TRBD1. CDR1 is LNHDA and CDR2 is SQIVND in the germline V gene (reference sequence). J gave up 4 bases and V 6 bases, and 5 bases lay outside the gene matches. This CDR3 region has 14 residues. CDR3 bases: TGTGCCAGTAGGGGGACAGGCCTTAATCAGCCCCAGCATTTT. This translates into CASRGTGLNQPQHF.

The rearrangement joins TRBV6-5 to TRBJ2-2; the match to TRBD2 covers 8 bases. CDR1 MNHEY and CDR2 SVGAGI come from the germline V gene. V shed 3 bases, J shed 6 bases, and the junction held 6 bases outside the gene matches. The CDR3 runs 15 residues. This CDR3 is CASSYSGDYPGELFF. For the CDR3, the DNA is TGTGCCAGCAGTTATAGCGGGGACTATCCCGGGGAGCTGTTTTTT.

This clone was counted once. The chain is built from TRBV29-1 and TRBJ2-4; TRBD1 agrees at 7 bases. The CDR3 loop spans 13 amino acids. The germline V gene has CDR1 SQVTM and CDR2 ANQGSEA. V was pared by 7 bases and J by 8 bases, with 11 bases of the junction left unmatched. The CDR3 bases are TGCAGCGCCCTAGGAACAGGGGTAGACATTCAGTACTTC. Its translation is CSALGTGVDIQYF.

This clone came up once. This chain connects TRBV5-4 to TRBJ2-7, with 9 bases matching TRBD1. Unmatched junction bases numbered 5, after V lost 4 bases and J lost 3 bases. The CDR3 has 14 amino acids. CDR1 and CDR2 from the germline V gene are SGHNT and YYREEE (reference sequence). CDR3 residues: CASSALGQGYEQYF. DNA for the CDR3: TGTGCCAGCAGCGCATTGGGACAGGGCTACGAGCAGTACTTC.

The chain couples TRBV19 to TRBJ1-1, with D unresolved. This CDR3 is 17 amino acids long. Trimming pared 5 bases from V and 5 bases from J, leaving 24 bases between. Per the germline V gene, CDR1 is LNHDA and CDR2 is SQIVND (reference sequence). CDR3: CASSPRIDTSRRTEAFF. CDR3 DNA: TGTGCCAGTAGTCCCAGGATAGACACCTCACGGCGTACTGAAGCTTTCTTT.

This clone was observed a few times. The V call is TRBV19, the J call TRBJ1-1; 7 bases map to TRBD1. The CDR3 extends over 14 amino acids. J gave up 6 bases and V 2 bases, and 6 bases lay outside the gene matches. Germline V gene lookup returns CDR1 LNHDA and CDR2 SQIVND (reference sequence). CDR3 residues: CASSILGQWAEAFF. CDR3 coding DNA: TGTGCCAGTAGTATACTGGGACAGTGGGCTGAAGCTTTCTTT.

The rearrangement joins TRBV7-9 to TRBJ2-1; 12 bases map to TRBD2. The germline V gene has CDR1 SEHNR and CDR2 FQNEAQ (reference sequence). The CDR3 covers 16 residues. J was trimmed by 4 bases and V by 4 bases; bases with no gene match: 5. Written as DNA, the CDR3 is TGTGCCAGCAGCTCGAGGACTAGCGGGAATTACAATGAGCAGTTCTTC. Translation: CASSSRTSGNYNEQFF.

This clone was recorded once. The chain combines TRBV12-3 or TRBV12-4 with TRBJ1-2, with TRBD1 identical over 7 bases. This CDR3 comprises 13 residues. Trimming removed 9 bases from V and 3 bases from J; junction bases left unmatched: 7. The CDR3 protein is CASTNRGDYGYTF. The DNA of the CDR3 is TGTGCCAGTACAAACAGGGGTGACTATGGCTACACCTTC.

This rearrangement joins TRBV29-1 to TRBJ1-1, with 8 bases that match TRBD1. J lost 4 bases, V lost 7 bases, and 11 bases had no gene match. CDR1 and CDR2 (germline): SQVTM, ANQGSEA. The CDR3 covers 14 residues. The CDR3 coding sequence is TGCAGCGCTGGGGGACAGGCGGCGGTCACTGAAGCTTTCTTT. This gives the protein CSAGGQAAVTEAFF. The whole variable domain, filled in from reference TRBV29-1 and TRBJ1-1, reads SAVISQKPSRDICQRGTSLTIQCQVDSQVTMMFWYRQQPGQSLTLIATANQGSEATYESGFVIDKFPISRPNLTFSTLTVSNMSPEDSSIYLCSAGGQAAVTEAFFGQGTRLTVV.

The CDR3 sequence: CASSPRVTGTGMLYELFF. The CDR3 DNA reads TGTGCCAGCTCACCAAGAGTTACCGGGACAGGGATGTTGTATGAACTGTTTTTT. The genes are TRBV18 and TRBJ1-4; 9 bases are a match to TRBD1. There are 18 residues in the CDR3. Germline CDR1 reads KGHSH; CDR2 reads LQKENI. Trimming cost V 2 bases and J 12 bases; bases outside gene matches: 19. The full variable domain, rest sourced from reference TRBV18 and TRBJ1-4, is NAGVMQNPRHLVRRRGQEARLRCSPMKGHSHVYWYRQLPEEGLKFMVYLQKENIIDESGMPKERFSAEFPKEGPSILRIQQVVRGDSAAYFCASSPRVTGTGMLYELFFGSGTQLSVL.

This clone was seen once. The sample holds other DNA sequences that translate to the same CDR3. The rearrangement joins TRBV20-1 to TRBJ1-2, with a tentative D call TRBD1 (6 bases). Trimming removed 7 bases from V and 0 bases from J, with 6 bases in between. The CDR3 is 11 amino acids. In germline, CDR1 is DFQATT, CDR2 SNEGSKA (reference sequence). CDR3 nucleotide sequence: TGCAGTGGGACAGCTAACTATGGCTACACCTTC. It codes for CSGTANYGYTF.

V and J are TRBV30 and TRBJ2-2; tentative D call: TRBD2 (7 bases). Germline CDR1 reads GTSNPN; CDR2 reads SVGIG (reference sequence). The CDR3 sequence is 14 residues long. The V gene lost 5 bases and the J gene lost 4 bases, with 14 bases spanning the gap. The CDR3 region is CAWFGGQSTGELFF. CDR3 bases: TGTGCCTGGTTCGGGGGGCAGAGCACCGGGGAGCTGTTTTTT.

The chain combines TRBV9 with TRBJ1-1; D is possibly TRBD1 (6 bases). Germline CDR1 reads SGDLS; CDR2 reads YYNGEE. This CDR3 region has 14 residues. V was pared by 4 bases and J by 5 bases, with 15 bases between. The CDR3 reads CASSYGGRGTEAFF. In DNA, the CDR3 is TGTGCCAGCAGCTACGGGGGGCGAGGGACTGAAGCTTTCTTT.

The gene calls are TRBV30 and TRBJ2-5, with a weak D call TRBD1 (5 bases). The V and J ends lost 2 bases and 2 bases respectively, with 9 bases between them. This CDR3 comprises 13 residues. Germline-derived CDR1 and CDR2 are GTSNPN and SVGIG (reference sequence). CDR3 protein: CAWSRTTQETQYF. The CDR3, as DNA: TGTGCCTGGAGTCGGACAACGCAAGAGACCCAGTACTTC. Using reference TRBV30 and TRBJ2-5 for the parts outside the CDR3, the full variable domain is SQTIHQWPATLVQPVGSPLSLECTVEGTSNPNLYWYRQAAGRGLQLLFYSVGIGQISSEVPQNLSASRPQDRQFILSSKKLLLSDSGFYLCAWSRTTQETQYFGPGTRLLVL.

The chain has TRBV27 and TRBJ2-7; 7 bases align to TRBD1. Germline V lookup: CDR1 MNHEY, CDR2 SMNVEV (reference sequence). The CDR3 is 14 residues long. The V segment lost 5 bases and the J segment 3 bases; nucleotides outside the gene matches: 7. CDR3 DNA: TGTGCCAGCAGTCCCCGGGACAGCAACTACGAGCAGTACTTC. This sequence encodes CASSPRDSNYEQYF.

V and J are TRBV4-1 and TRBJ1-2, with D hard to call. The CDR3 is made up of 14 amino acids. Deletions cut 6 bases from V and 0 bases from J, with 11 bases between. Germline V gene data show CDR1 as MGHRA and CDR2 as YSYEKL. Written as DNA, the CDR3 is TGCGCCAGCAGGAAACCTACTTCTAACTATGGCTACACCTTC. It is translated as CASRKPTSNYGYTF.